The entry that follows covers one T cell receptor beta chain sequence. What it binds is not known. Researchers ran the PCR with 60 Vbeta and 13 Jbeta primers. The method was immunoSEQ multiplex PCR; TCRdb's version includes in-frame clones alone and lacks a portion of them. Of around 160,000 clones listed, around 79% are singletons. The record originates from a study of cytomegalovirus exposure and HLA in healthy donors. Across the study: Genotyping showed 81% of over 350 donors falling in the Caucasian-associated ancestry cluster. Study-wide results and caveats: The study carried out a later analysis of TCR beta sequences. It associated around 17,000 of them with specific HLA alleles at a false discovery rate of 0.05. Later genetic work tied a missense DCLRE1C variant to beta-chain V and J trimming.

Looked up from germline, CDR1 is MDHEN and CDR2 is SYDVKM. This CDR3 has 15 amino acids. Trimming cost V 6 bases and J 5 bases, with 14 bases left between them. Sequencing was done on a sample of PBMCs. V usage is TRBV28 and J usage is TRBJ1-6, with D possibly matching TRBD1 (5 bases). This TCR was sampled from a woman aged 40 to 49 in good health and CMV-seropositive. The CDR3 is CASRIDSLNNSPLHF. CDR3 in DNA: TGTGCCAGCAGGATCGACAGTCTAAATAATTCACCCCTCCACTTT. The full variable domain, with the rest looked up from reference TRBV28 and TRBJ1-6, is DVKVTQSSRYLVKRTGEKVFLECVQDMDHENMFWYRQDPGLGLRLIYFSYDVKMKEKGDIPEGYSVSREKKERFSLILESASTNQTSMYLCASRIDSLNNSPLHFGNGTRLTVT.